This TCR beta chain was identified during a study of OX40 agonist ivuxolimab in advanced cancers. V lost 1 base, J lost 2 bases, and 11 bases lay in between. Germline V gene sequence: CDR1 LGHNA, CDR2 YSLEER. The CDR3 is made up of 15 amino acids. Sequenced by immunoSEQ multiplex PCR; TCRdb stores in-frame clones only, minus some. The data contain about 150,000 clones, 94% of them singletons. Material: CD4+ or CD8+ T cells sorted from blood, obtained in a trial of the OX40 agonist ivuxolimab. This TCR came from an adult with an advanced solid tumor such as melanoma, head and neck, liver or kidney cancer. The chain couples TRBV4-3 to TRBJ1-2; the D gene is possibly TRBD1 (5 bases). The DNA of the CDR3 is TGCGCCAGCAGCCAAGGGGGGAAAGGGAACTATGGCTACACCTTC. Its translation is CASSQGGKGNYGYTF.